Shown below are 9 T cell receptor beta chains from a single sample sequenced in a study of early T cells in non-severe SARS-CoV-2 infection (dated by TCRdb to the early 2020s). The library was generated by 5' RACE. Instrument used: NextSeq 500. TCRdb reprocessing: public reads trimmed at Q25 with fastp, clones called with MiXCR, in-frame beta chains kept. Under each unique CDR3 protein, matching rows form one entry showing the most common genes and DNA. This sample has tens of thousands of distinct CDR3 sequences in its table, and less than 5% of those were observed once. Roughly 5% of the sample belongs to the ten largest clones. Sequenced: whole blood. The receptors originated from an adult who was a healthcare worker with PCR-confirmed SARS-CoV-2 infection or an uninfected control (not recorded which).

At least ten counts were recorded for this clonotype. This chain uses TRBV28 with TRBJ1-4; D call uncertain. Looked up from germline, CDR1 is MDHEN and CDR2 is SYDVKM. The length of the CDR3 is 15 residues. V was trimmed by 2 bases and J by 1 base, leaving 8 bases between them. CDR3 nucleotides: TGTGCCAGCAGTTTAATGACCGAAACTAATGAAAAACTGTTTTTT. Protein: CASSLMTETNEKLFF.

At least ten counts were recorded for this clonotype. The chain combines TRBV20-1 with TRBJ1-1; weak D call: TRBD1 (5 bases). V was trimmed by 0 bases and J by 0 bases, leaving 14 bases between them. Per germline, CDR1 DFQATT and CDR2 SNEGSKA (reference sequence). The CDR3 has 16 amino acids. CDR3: CSAREGLGAVNTEAFF. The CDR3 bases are TGCAGTGCTAGAGAAGGTCTAGGGGCCGTGAACACTGAAGCTTTCTTT.

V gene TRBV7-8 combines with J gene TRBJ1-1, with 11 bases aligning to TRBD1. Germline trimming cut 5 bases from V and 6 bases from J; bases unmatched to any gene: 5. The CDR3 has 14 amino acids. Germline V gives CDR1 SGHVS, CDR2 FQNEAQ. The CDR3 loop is CASSPGTGGAEAFF. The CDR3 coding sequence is TGTGCCAGCAGCCCGGGGACAGGGGGAGCTGAAGCTTTCTTT.

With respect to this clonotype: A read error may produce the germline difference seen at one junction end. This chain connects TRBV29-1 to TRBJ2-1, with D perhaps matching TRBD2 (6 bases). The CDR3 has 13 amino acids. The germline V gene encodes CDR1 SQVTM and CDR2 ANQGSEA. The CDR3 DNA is TGCAGCGTCGTCCGGGACTCACACAATGATCAGTTCTTC. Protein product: CSVVRDSHNDQFF.

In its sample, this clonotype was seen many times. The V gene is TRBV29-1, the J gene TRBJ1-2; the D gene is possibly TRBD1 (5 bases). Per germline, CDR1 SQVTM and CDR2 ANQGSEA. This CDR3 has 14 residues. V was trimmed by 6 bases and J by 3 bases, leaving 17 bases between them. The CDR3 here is CSVLKDSSHYGYTF. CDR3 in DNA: TGCAGCGTCCTAAAAGACAGCTCGCACTATGGCTACACCTTC.

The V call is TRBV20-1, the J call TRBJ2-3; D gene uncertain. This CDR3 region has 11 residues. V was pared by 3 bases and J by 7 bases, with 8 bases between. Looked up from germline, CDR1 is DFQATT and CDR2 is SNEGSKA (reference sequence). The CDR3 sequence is CSASSGNTQYF. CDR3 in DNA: TGCAGTGCTAGTTCGGGCAATACGCAGTATTTT.

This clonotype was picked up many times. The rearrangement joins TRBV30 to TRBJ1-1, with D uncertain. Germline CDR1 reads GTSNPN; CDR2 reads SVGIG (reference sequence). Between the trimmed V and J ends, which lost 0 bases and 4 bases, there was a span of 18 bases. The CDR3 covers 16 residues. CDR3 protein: CAWSVPPGRAGTEAFF. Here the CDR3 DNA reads TGTGCCTGGAGTGTACCCCCCGGACGCGCGGGCACTGAAGCTTTCTTT. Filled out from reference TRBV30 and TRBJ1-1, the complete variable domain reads SQTIHQWPATLVQPVGSPLSLECTVEGTSNPNLYWYRQAAGRGLQLLFYSVGIGQISSEVPQNLSASRPQDRQFILSSKKLLLSDSGFYLCAWSVPPGRAGTEAFFGQGTRLTVV.

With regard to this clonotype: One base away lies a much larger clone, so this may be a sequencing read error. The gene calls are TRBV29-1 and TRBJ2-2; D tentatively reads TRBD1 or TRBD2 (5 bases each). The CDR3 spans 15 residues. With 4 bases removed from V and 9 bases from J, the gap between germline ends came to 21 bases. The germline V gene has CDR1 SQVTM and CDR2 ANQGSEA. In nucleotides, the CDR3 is TGCAGCGTTGGCCGGGACGTTCTGAGTACCCGGGAGCTGTTTTTT. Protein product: CSVGRDVLSTRELFF.

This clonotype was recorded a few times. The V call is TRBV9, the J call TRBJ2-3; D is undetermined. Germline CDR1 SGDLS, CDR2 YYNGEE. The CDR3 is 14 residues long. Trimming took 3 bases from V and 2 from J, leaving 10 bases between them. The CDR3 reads CASSDSGFTDTQYF. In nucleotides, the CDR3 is TGTGCCAGCAGCGATAGTGGGTTCACAGATACGCAGTATTTT.